The 28 T cell receptor beta chains given below trace back to one sample, sequenced in a study of blood T cell repertoires in COVID-19. Profiled with immunoSEQ multiplex PCR; TCRdb holds only in-frame clones, not every one. The sample includes about 210,000 clones, roughly 86% of them seen just once. The specimen sequenced was peripheral blood. The source of these receptors is a young man with active or convalescent COVID-19.

The chain combines TRBV9 with TRBJ2-5; tentatively, D is TRBD2 (7 bases). The length of the CDR3 is 17 residues. CDR1 is SGDLS, CDR2 YYNGEE, per germline. Deletions cut 0 bases from V and 0 bases from J, with 15 bases between. Written as DNA, the CDR3 is TGTGCCAGCAGCGTAGGGGGCGGGGGCATGTACCAAGAGACCCAGTACTTC. Translating gives CASSVGGGGMYQETQYF.

This rearrangement joins TRBV6-4 to TRBJ2-7, with unresolved D. Germline V gene sequence: CDR1 MRHNA, CDR2 SNTAGT. Between the trimmed V and J ends, which lost 0 bases and 4 bases, there was a span of 10 bases. CDR3 length: 14 residues. For the CDR3, the DNA is TGTGCCAGCAGTGACTCGAACTTCAAGTACGAGCAGTACTTC. Protein product: CASSDSNFKYEQYF.

This clone showed up just a few times. The chain combines TRBV12-3 or TRBV12-4 with TRBJ1-1; TRBD1 aligns across 9 bases. V lost 6 bases to trimming and J lost 7 bases; unmatched junction nucleotides: 6. This CDR3 region has 13 residues. The CDR3 here is CASSYRGQDEAFF. The DNA of the CDR3 is TGTGCCAGCAGCTACAGGGGGCAGGATGAAGCTTTCTTT.

CDR3 nucleotides: TGTGCCAGCAGTTTTAAGGGCTACGGGGAGGGCACTGAAGCTTTCTTT. Its translation is CASSFKGYGEGTEAFF. The V call is TRBV6-5, the J call TRBJ1-1; no clear D. V lost 4 bases to trimming and J lost 4 bases, with 19 bases between them. This CDR3 contains 16 residues. Germline CDR1 reads MNHEY; CDR2 reads SVGAGI.

J is TRBJ2-3 and V is TRBV3-1 (or the pseudogene TRBV3-2), with 7 bases that match TRBD1. Germline values: CDR1 LGHDT, CDR2 YNNKEL (reference sequence). The V gene end was trimmed by 4 bases and the J gene end by 4 bases; junction bases not matched to a gene: 8. The CDR3 runs to 15 residues. CDR3 amino acids: CASSLQGQLPDTQYF. The CDR3 DNA follows: TGTGCCAGCAGCCTCCAGGGACAGCTTCCAGATACGCAGTATTTT.

The chain recombines TRBV27 with TRBJ2-1; 14 bases match TRBD2. CDR1 and CDR2 from the germline V gene are MNHEY and SMNVEV (reference sequence). The CDR3 spans 17 residues. V trimming: 5 bases; J trimming: 8 bases; junction bases outside the gene matches: 11. The chain's CDR3 is CASSQTKPGLAGDEQFF. In nucleotides, the CDR3 is TGTGCCAGCAGTCAAACTAAGCCGGGACTAGCGGGAGATGAGCAGTTCTTC.

The chain has TRBV5-1 and TRBJ2-6; tentative D call: TRBD2 (5 bases). The V gene's germline CDR1 is SGHRS and CDR2 YFSETQ. The CDR3 totals 17 residues. Trimming left V 0 bases short and J 0 bases short, with 10 bases between. The CDR3 DNA follows: TGCGCCAGCAGCTTGGGCGGGCGAAGCTCTGGGGCCAACGTCCTGACTTTC. Amino acid sequence: CASSLGGRSSGANVLTF.

This clone was seen once. The V and J genes are TRBV4-3 and TRBJ2-5; a possible D gene is TRBD2 (5 bases). The CDR3 has 15 amino acids. From germline, CDR1 is LGHNA and CDR2 YSLEER. V shed 0 bases and J shed 10 bases, with 18 bases lying between them. The CDR3 coding sequence is TGCGCCAGCAGCCAAGAGGTGACTACCAATTGGGACCAGTACTTC. Translated, it gives CASSQEVTTNWDQYF.

V gene TRBV3-1 (or the pseudogene TRBV3-2) combines with J gene TRBJ1-4, with TRBD1 as a possible D gene (6 bases). V gave up 2 bases and J gave up 3 bases, with 13 bases separating them. The CDR3 consists of 16 residues. Germline V gene lookup returns CDR1 LGHDT and CDR2 YNNKEL (reference sequence). The CDR3 region is CASSQWGGSANEKLFF. The CDR3 region has the DNA TGTGCCAGCAGCCAATGGGGGGGCTCGGCTAATGAAAAACTGTTTTTT.

V is TRBV18 and J is TRBJ2-3; 9 bases agree with TRBD1. Trimming cost V 7 bases and J 2 bases; bases outside gene matches: 7. The CDR3 covers 15 residues. Germline CDR1 is KGHSH and CDR2 is LQKENI. The CDR3, as DNA: TGTGCCAGCTTACGTAGGACAGGGGACACAGATACGCAGTATTTT. Its translation: CASLRRTGDTDTQYF.

V is TRBV4-2 and J is TRBJ1-2; no definite D call. From germline, CDR1 is LGHNA and CDR2 YNFKEQ. The CDR3 runs to 13 residues. Trimming stripped 4 bases from V and 1 base from J, with 7 bases between. The CDR3 region is CASSRTRNYGYTF. DNA for the CDR3: TGTGCCAGCAGCCGCACACGTAACTATGGCTACACCTTC.

The chain uses TRBV6-1 and TRBJ1-1; D remains ambiguous. CDR1 is MNHNS and CDR2 is SASEGT in the germline V gene. V was cut by 2 bases and J by 6 bases, with 10 bases left in between. The CDR3 consists of 13 residues. For the CDR3, the DNA is TGTGCCAGCAGTGAATCTCTAGGTCCTGAAGCTTTCTTT. Its translation is CASSESLGPEAFF.

This sequence joins TRBV6-5 and TRBJ1-4; a weak D match, TRBD1 (5 bases). With 5 bases removed from V and 0 bases from J, the gap between germline ends came to 10 bases. The germline V gene encodes CDR1 MNHEY and CDR2 SVGAGI. The CDR3 is 15 amino acids. The CDR3 loop reads CASSTTAATNEKLFF. The CDR3 DNA reads TGTGCCAGCAGTACGACAGCTGCAACTAATGAAAAACTGTTTTTT.

The chain uses TRBV30 and TRBJ1-1; 7 positions agree with TRBD1. The CDR3 has 14 residues. Looked up from germline, CDR1 is GTSNPN and CDR2 is SVGIG (reference sequence). Trimming cost V 5 bases and J 0 bases; bases outside gene matches: 6. The CDR3 protein is CAWGPQGVNTEAFF. The DNA for the CDR3 is TGTGCCTGGGGACCCCAGGGGGTGAACACTGAAGCTTTCTTT.

This chain connects TRBV12-5 to TRBJ2-5; maybe TRBD2 (6 bases). Trimming left V 5 bases short and J 5 bases short, with 18 bases between. Germline CDR1 is LGHNT and CDR2 is FRNRAP. This CDR3 has 15 amino acids. The CDR3 reads CASGATSTSYETQYF. The CDR3 region has the DNA TGTGCTAGTGGTGCCACTTCCACTAGCTACGAGACCCAGTACTTC.

This clone was observed a handful of times. The J gene is TRBJ1-2, the V gene TRBV5-1; TRBD1 matches at 7 bases. V was clipped by 1 base and J by 8 bases; unmatched bases: 20. The germline CDR1 and CDR2 sequences are SGHRS and YFSETQ. The CDR3 is 18 amino acids. The CDR3 DNA is TGCGCCAGCAGCTTGCTAACCCTTTTCACGACAGGGCATAGGGGCTACACCTTC. It codes for CASSLLTLFTTGHRGYTF.

The chain recombines TRBV7-9 with TRBJ2-3, with 8 nucleotides matching TRBD1. The ends lost 2 bases at V and 3 bases at J; junction bases unmatched: 4. The CDR3 has 15 amino acids. The germline gives CDR1 SEHNR, CDR2 FQNEAQ (reference sequence). The CDR3 region has the DNA TGTGCCAGCAGCTTAAAACAGGGGGGTACAGATACGCAGTATTTT. Protein sequence: CASSLKQGGTDTQYF.

This rearrangement joins TRBV6-1 to TRBJ2-7; TRBD1 might be the D (6 bases). The CDR3 length is 17 residues. Germline CDR1 is MNHNS and CDR2 is SASEGT. The ends were cut back, 4 bases at V and 0 bases at J, with 19 bases in the middle. The CDR3 is CASSGTRSGHLSYEQYF. CDR3 DNA: TGTGCCAGCAGTGGGACCCGCTCGGGACACCTCTCCTACGAGCAGTACTTC.

The sample holds many counts of this clone. This sequence joins TRBV6-2 or TRBV6-3 and TRBJ2-3; D gene unclear. Germline CDR1 is MNHEY and CDR2 is SVGEGT. The CDR3 contains 13 residues. V was pared by 2 bases and J by 3 bases, with 6 bases between. In DNA, the CDR3 is TGTGCCAGCAGTTACGAGGAAACAGATACGCAGTATTTT. Protein: CASSYEETDTQYF.

V is TRBV6-2 or TRBV6-3 and J is TRBJ2-3, with TRBD2 identical over 8 bases. There are 15 residues in the CDR3. In germline, CDR1 is MNHEY, CDR2 SVGEGT. The V segment lost 2 bases and the J segment 5 bases; nucleotides outside the gene matches: 6. CDR3 loop: CASSYAGLAGDTQYF. CDR3 DNA sequence: TGTGCCAGCAGTTACGCCGGACTAGCTGGAGATACGCAGTATTTT.

The chain has TRBV30 and TRBJ1-1; D is uncertain. The ends were cut back, 0 bases at V and 2 bases at J, with 7 bases in the middle. Germline loops: CDR1 GTSNPN, CDR2 SVGIG (reference sequence). The length of the CDR3 is 13 residues. In DNA form, the CDR3 reads TGTGCCTGGAGTGTGGGCAGAAACACTGAAGCTTTCTTT. Encoded protein: CAWSVGRNTEAFF.

Only one count was recorded for this clone. The chain links TRBV6-2 or TRBV6-3 to TRBJ2-3, with TRBD1 matching 10 bases. The V gene end was trimmed by 6 bases and the J gene end by 4 bases; junction bases not matched to a gene: 16. Germline values: CDR1 MNHEY, CDR2 SVGEGT. This CDR3 comprises 18 residues. CDR3 DNA sequence: TGTGCCAGCAGCCACCGAACCCATGGGGACAGGGGCCCAGATACGCAGTATTTT. This encodes CASSHRTHGDRGPDTQYF.

V usage is TRBV20-1 and J usage is TRBJ1-1; no firm D call. This CDR3 has 12 residues. V lost 3 bases and J lost 1, with 6 bases in between. Germline CDR1 DFQATT, CDR2 SNEGSKA (reference sequence). CDR3 coding DNA: TGCAGTGCTAGTGTGGCGAACACTGAAGCTTTCTTT. It translates to CSASVANTEAFF.

The rearrangement uses TRBV2 and TRBJ2-7; a possible D gene is TRBD2 (5 bases). Trimming left V 6 bases short and J 0 bases short, with 6 bases between. CDR3 length: 12 residues. Germline V gene data show CDR1 as SNHLY and CDR2 as FYNNEI. In DNA form, the CDR3 reads TGTGCCAGCAGCCGGGGCTCCTACGAGCAGTACTTC. Amino acids: CASSRGSYEQYF.

The chain employs TRBV12-3 or TRBV12-4 and TRBJ1-1, with D unclear. The CDR3 length is 13 residues. Trimming cost V 3 bases and J 5 bases, with 10 bases left between them. The CDR3 region has the DNA TGTGCCAGCAGTTTGGAGGCCAGGACTGAAGCTTTCTTT. It codes for CASSLEARTEAFF.

The chain combines TRBV5-1 with TRBJ2-3; TRBD2 aligns across 7 bases. This CDR3 has 16 amino acids. Trimming took 0 bases from V and 5 from J; bases not matched to a gene: 9. Germline loops: CDR1 SGHRS, CDR2 YFSETQ. The CDR3 here is CASSLEGTPGGDTQYF. The CDR3 DNA sequence: TGCGCCAGCAGCTTGGAGGGAACACCGGGGGGAGATACGCAGTATTTT. Looking up the rest from reference TRBV5-1 and TRBJ2-3 gives the full variable domain: KAGVTQTPRYLIKTRGQQVTLSCSPISGHRSVSWYQQTPGQGLQFLFEYFSETQRNKGNFPGRFSGRQFSNSRSEMNVSTLELGDSALYLCASSLEGTPGGDTQYFGPGTRLTVL.

The gene calls are TRBV6-1 and TRBJ1-1; unclear D gene. This CDR3 spans 13 amino acids. V lost 2 bases to trimming and J lost 7 bases, with 11 bases between them. The germline gives CDR1 MNHNS, CDR2 SASEGT. The CDR3 loop reads CASSETLLHEAFF. CDR3 in DNA: TGTGCCAGCAGTGAAACTCTCCTTCATGAAGCTTTCTTT.

The rearrangement uses TRBV10-3 and TRBJ1-1; no definite D call. Per germline, CDR1 ENHRY and CDR2 SYGVKD. The CDR3 is made up of 16 amino acids. Deletions cut 0 bases from V and 0 bases from J, with 11 bases between. CDR3 DNA: TGTGCCATCAGTGAGTCGGGCGGGCTCATGAACACTGAAGCTTTCTTT. Translated, it gives CAISESGGLMNTEAFF.